This T cell receptor (beta chain) emerged from a study of T cell repertoires in cytomegalovirus infection. The study's findings and limits: Within the response measured ex vivo, HLA-C-restricted CMV-specific TCR beta clonotypes were dominant.

TCRdb re-derived calls from the reads in MiXCR, one entry per CDR3 protein. The sample includes 450,000 to 550,000 distinct CDR3 sequences, approximately 17% of them seen just once. As regards this clonotype: The antigen remains undetermined.

Germline CDR1 reads SGHRS; CDR2 reads YFSETQ. The CDR3 consists of 14 residues. V was shortened by 0 bases and J by 6 bases, with 10 bases between the two germline ends. The chain employs TRBV5-1 and TRBJ2-1; no clear D gene. Sequenced input: CD8+ T cells from PBMCs. This TCR derives from a human donor in good health (CMV status not recorded). Some clones in this sample may be carry-over from other donors' samples. The CDR3 reads CASSLAARANEQFF. Here the CDR3 DNA reads TGCGCCAGCAGCTTGGCTGCCAGAGCCAATGAGCAGTTCTTC.